This T cell receptor beta chain was sequenced in a study of identical twins. Using its own MiXCR run on the 5' RACE reads, TCRdb lists one record per CDR3 protein. The table shows some 1,700,000 distinct CDR3 sequences, with about 32% occurring only once. General observations from the study: The presence of invariant MAIT and iNKT cells could partly confound analyses of zero-insertion sequences. Cord blood beta clonotypes present at high abundance carried fewer insertions; no such pattern appeared in memory repertoires.

Germline V gene data show CDR1 as LGHDT and CDR2 as YNNKEL (reference sequence). The CDR3 is 12 amino acids. A remark on this clonotype: The antigen remains undetermined. A read error may produce the germline difference seen at one junction end.

The receptor was isolated from a newborn girl in good health. Material: cord blood. V usage is TRBV3-1 and J usage is TRBJ2-5; a possible D gene is TRBD2 (5 bases). The CDR3 loop is CASSHRRETQNF. CDR3 bases: TGTGCCAGCAGCCACCGAAGGGAGACCCAGAACTTC.